One sample yielded the 21 T cell receptor beta chains listed below, sequenced in a study of Ad26.COV2.S vaccination and SARS-CoV-2 variants. Indicated treatment: around 19 received Ad26.COV2.S at low or high dose, single or two shots; several received placebo; per-sample allocation not given. Specimen acquisition occurred on day 63 following the initial vaccine or placebo injection. Generated by immunoSEQ multiplex PCR, the TCRdb table keeps only in-frame clones and is missing some. The sample contains about 350,000 clones, about 88% of which appear only once. Sequenced here: peripheral blood, sampled in a trial of Ad26.COV2.S vaccine versus placebo. The receptors derive from a person aged 18-65 years who received the Ad26.COV2.S COVID-19 vaccine or a placebo.

The chain links TRBV11-2 to TRBJ1-2; 7 positions match TRBD1. V trimming: 5 bases; J trimming: 7 bases; junction bases outside the gene matches: 10. This CDR3 contains 14 residues. Germline assignment: CDR1 SGHAT and CDR2 FQNNGV. The CDR3 DNA sequence: TGTGCCAGCAGCCAACAAACAGGGGCGGGTGGCTACACCTTC. It specifies CASSQQTGAGGYTF.

This clone was counted a single time. The chain carries TRBV4-2 and TRBJ2-7; D is uncertain. Germline lookup yields CDR1 LGHNA and CDR2 YNFKEQ. The CDR3 spans 14 residues. The germline V and J ends were trimmed by 4 bases and 6 bases, with 16 bases remaining between them. The CDR3 nucleotides are TGTGCCAGCAGCCTGACGATGGCGCGACGCGAGCAGTACTTC. It specifies CASSLTMARREQYF.

V is TRBV4-1 and J is TRBJ1-2; TRBD1 might be the D (5 bases). V was cut by 1 base and J by 1 base, with 16 bases left in between. CDR1 and CDR2 (germline): MGHRA, YSYEKL. The CDR3 is 17 amino acids. The CDR3 coding sequence is TGCGCCAGCAGCCAAGCAAGTGGACAAGCTAATAACTATGGCTACACCTTC. Translating it yields CASSQASGQANNYGYTF.

This chain joins TRBV19 and TRBJ2-5; a possible D gene is TRBD2 (5 bases). Trimming took 6 bases from V and 7 from J, leaving 18 bases between them. In germline, CDR1 is LNHDA, CDR2 SQIVND (reference sequence). The CDR3 runs 14 residues. CDR3 protein: CASSQKTFEGTQYF. CDR3 DNA: TGTGCCAGTAGCCAAAAAACCTTCGAGGGGACCCAGTACTTC.

The chain couples TRBV6-6 to TRBJ2-3, with 7 bases aligning to TRBD2. CDR1 and CDR2 from the germline V gene are MNHNY and SVGAGI (reference sequence). The CDR3 covers 15 residues. Trimming cost V 7 bases and J 6 bases; bases outside gene matches: 13. The CDR3 DNA reads as TGTGCCAGCAATCCCGTCGGGGGGAGGTTGGATACGCAGTATTTT. Amino acid sequence: CASNPVGGRLDTQYF.

This rearrangement joins TRBV19 to TRBJ1-1, with 8 bases aligning to TRBD1. The germline CDR1 and CDR2 sequences are LNHDA and SQIVND (reference sequence). The CDR3 has 16 amino acids. V shed 6 bases, J shed 10 bases, and the junction held 19 bases outside the gene matches. CDR3 sequence: CASSWTGIRVGIGAFF. DNA for the CDR3: TGTGCCAGTAGCTGGACAGGGATAAGGGTGGGGATCGGAGCTTTCTTT.

The rearrangement links TRBV10-3 to TRBJ2-3, with 10 bases matching TRBD1. The CDR3 totals 13 residues. The junction had 1 base not matched to a gene; V was cut back by 4 bases and J by 6 bases. Germline CDR1 ENHRY, CDR2 SYGVKD. The CDR3 nucleotides read TGTGCCATCAGTGGGGACAGGGGCGATACGCAGTATTTT. Translated: CAISGDRGDTQYF.

The rearrangement joins TRBV19 to TRBJ2-7, with TRBD2 matching over 11 bases. Germline lookup yields CDR1 LNHDA and CDR2 SQIVND (reference sequence). The CDR3 covers 15 residues. The trim removed 3 bases at V and 5 bases at J, leaving 6 bases unmatched. CDR3 amino acids: CASSILAGGPHEQYF. For the CDR3, the DNA is TGTGCCAGTAGTATCTTAGCGGGGGGGCCCCACGAGCAGTACTTC.

The chain employs TRBV15 and TRBJ2-7, with a possible D match to TRBD1 (6 bases). The CDR3 totals 13 residues. V was clipped by 5 bases and J by 1 base, with 9 bases between them. In germline, CDR1 is LNHNV, CDR2 YYDKDF (reference sequence). The CDR3 region is CATSGTGSYEQYF. DNA of the CDR3: TGTGCCACCAGCGGAACAGGGTCCTACGAGCAGTACTTC.

About this clone itself: At one end the junction does not follow the germline gene, possibly because of a read error. The chain carries TRBV28 and TRBJ1-1, with D maybe TRBD1 (6 bases). This CDR3 is 13 amino acids long. Looked up from germline, CDR1 is MDHEN and CDR2 is SYDVKM. CDR3 in amino acids: CASTRGGYTEAFF. In nucleotides, the CDR3 is TGTGCGAGCACTCGAGGGGGGTACACTGAAGCTTTCTTT.

This chain joins TRBV6-2 or TRBV6-3 and TRBJ1-2; 8 positions agree with TRBD1. V gave up 2 bases and J gave up 5 bases; unmatched junction bases: 4. The CDR3 has 14 amino acids. Germline loops: CDR1 MNHEY, CDR2 SVGEGT. The CDR3 DNA reads as TGTGCCAGCAGTTACCAGGGGGCGCGGTATGGCTACACCTTC. Its translation is CASSYQGARYGYTF.

This rearrangement joins TRBV10-3 to TRBJ1-1; D ambiguous. Trimming took off 9 bases at V and 1 base at J, with 6 bases between the two ends. From germline, CDR1 is ENHRY and CDR2 SYGVKD. CDR3 size: 11 residues. The CDR3 nucleotides are TGTGCCATTCTGGAGAACACTGAAGCTTTCTTT. It is translated as CAILENTEAFF.

A few counts support this clone. V usage is TRBV4-3 and J usage is TRBJ2-1; unclear D gene. Germline CDR1 LGHNA, CDR2 YSLEER. Trimming cost V 0 bases and J 8 bases, with 11 bases left between them. The CDR3 covers 14 residues. The CDR3 protein is CASSQDEGFDEQFF. The CDR3 DNA is TGCGCCAGCAGCCAAGATGAAGGATTCGATGAGCAGTTCTTC.

The chain has TRBV5-1 and TRBJ2-1, with D perhaps TRBD2 (6 bases). This CDR3 has 13 amino acids. CDR1 is SGHRS and CDR2 is YFSETQ in the germline V gene. The V end was cut by 0 bases, the J end by 12 bases, with 13 bases between. This chain's CDR3 is CASSLERGVGQFF. In nucleotides, the CDR3 is TGCGCCAGCAGCTTGGAGCGCGGGGTAGGGCAGTTCTTC.

The rearrangement uses TRBV4-2 and TRBJ1-3; maybe TRBD1 (5 bases). CDR3 size: 15 residues. V lost 3 bases and J lost 0, with 9 bases in between. The germline gives CDR1 LGHNA, CDR2 YNFKEQ. DNA of the CDR3: TGTGCCAGCAGCCAGGGGGGAGTCTCTGGAAACACCATATATTTT. It encodes CASSQGGVSGNTIYF.

The genes are TRBV2 and TRBJ1-2; D uncertain. V was shortened by 3 bases and J by 0 bases, with 5 bases between the two germline ends. Germline CDR1 is SNHLY and CDR2 is FYNNEI. CDR3 size: 13 residues. CDR3 bases: TGTGCCAGCAGTGAGGGCCCTAACTATGGCTACACCTTC. It is translated as CASSEGPNYGYTF.

The chain uses TRBV5-1 and TRBJ2-1; perhaps TRBD2 as D (5 bases). CDR3 size: 16 residues. Per the germline V gene, CDR1 is SGHRS and CDR2 is YFSETQ. V was cut by 0 bases and J by 3 bases, with 13 bases left in between. The CDR3 sequence: CASSLVSGQNYNEQFF. The CDR3 DNA is TGCGCCAGCAGCTTGGTCAGCGGCCAGAACTACAATGAGCAGTTCTTC.

The genes are TRBV3-1 (or the pseudogene TRBV3-2) and TRBJ1-2; TRBD1 agrees at 9 bases. This CDR3 region has 14 residues. Germline V CDR1 and CDR2: LGHDT, YNNKEL (reference sequence). Unmatched junction bases numbered 2, after V lost 5 bases and J lost 1 base. CDR3 residues: CASSRGQGNYGYTF. DNA for the CDR3: TGTGCCAGCAGCAGGGGACAGGGTAACTATGGCTACACCTTC.

The chain links TRBV4-3 to TRBJ2-7; 9 nucleotides align to TRBD1. In germline, CDR1 is LGHNA, CDR2 YSLEER. This CDR3 is built from 14 residues. V lost 4 bases and J lost 3; bases outside the gene matches: 4. CDR3 sequence reads: CASSPGDRDYEQYF. DNA for the CDR3: TGCGCCAGCAGCCCTGGGGACAGGGACTACGAGCAGTACTTC.

The V gene is TRBV10-3, the J gene TRBJ1-1, with D perhaps TRBD1 (5 bases). CDR3 length: 12 amino acids. In germline, CDR1 is ENHRY, CDR2 SYGVKD. Trimming pared 3 bases from V and 10 bases from J, leaving 12 bases between. The CDR3 loop is CAISDDRSGAFF. The CDR3 coding sequence is TGTGCCATCAGTGATGACAGATCCGGAGCTTTCTTT.

V and J are TRBV29-1 and TRBJ2-1; D is perhaps TRBD2 (6 bases). The CDR3 contains 13 residues. Germline values: CDR1 SQVTM, CDR2 ANQGSEA. The V gene lost 7 bases and the J gene lost 3 bases, with 13 bases spanning the gap. The CDR3: CSASQGLYNEQFF. The CDR3, as DNA: TGCAGCGCCAGCCAGGGACTCTACAATGAGCAGTTCTTC.